The 27 T cell receptor beta chains below come from one sample, sequenced in a study of blood T cell repertoires in COVID-19. The repertoire was sequenced with immunoSEQ multiplex PCR; TCRdb's copy has only in-frame clones and lacks some. The repertoire consists of approximately 160,000 clones, with around 80% occurring once and the leading ten covering 8%. The sequencing input was PBMCs or T cells enriched from blood (not recorded which). Source of these receptors: a woman aged 45-65 years who had recovered from COVID-19.

CDR3 sequence (DNA): TGTGCCAGAAGCCAAATAGAAGCCAACACTGAAGCTTTCTTT. Its protein is CARSQIEANTEAFF. This rearrangement joins TRBV5-3 to TRBJ1-1; D ambiguous. TRBV5-3 has ORF status, its function being uncertain. The CDR3 loop spans 14 amino acids. V was pared by 4 bases and J by 2 bases, with 12 bases between.

The genes are TRBV3-1 (or the pseudogene TRBV3-2) and TRBJ2-7, with 9 nucleotides matching TRBD2. CDR3 length equals 16 residues. In germline, CDR1 is LGHDT, CDR2 YNNKEL (reference sequence). The ends lost 1 base at V and 2 bases at J; junction bases unmatched: 6. The CDR3 bases are TGTGCCAGCAGCCAAGGCCCTAGCGGGATCCCCTACGAGCAGTACTTC. Translation: CASSQGPSGIPYEQYF.

V usage is TRBV5-1 and J usage is TRBJ2-6, with TRBD1 matching over 8 bases. CDR3 length: 18 amino acids. Germline V gives CDR1 SGHRS, CDR2 YFSETQ. J lost 1 base, V lost 3 bases, and 9 bases had no gene match. The CDR3 nucleotides read TGCGCCAGCAGCTCCGCCTCAGGGGGCGCGTCTGGGGCCAACGTCCTGACTTTC. It specifies CASSSASGGASGANVLTF. Full variable domain (missing parts from reference TRBV5-1 and TRBJ2-6): KAGVTQTPRYLIKTRGQQVTLSCSPISGHRSVSWYQQTPGQGLQFLFEYFSETQRNKGNFPGRFSGRQFSNSRSEMNVSTLELGDSALYLCASSSASGGASGANVLTFGAGSRLTVL.

Only one count was recorded for this clone. The V call is TRBV5-6, the J call TRBJ1-6; D is uncertain. The V end was cut by 0 bases, the J end by 7 bases, with 11 bases between. The CDR3 covers 15 residues. CDR1 SGHDT and CDR2 YYEEEE come from the germline V gene. Here the CDR3 reads CASSLGAGHNSPLHF. For the CDR3, the DNA is TGTGCCAGCAGCTTGGGGGCAGGTCACAATTCACCCCTCCACTTT.

This clone was observed once. V gene TRBV5-6 combines with J gene TRBJ1-1; 7 nucleotides align to TRBD1. The trim removed 3 bases at V and 7 bases at J, leaving 12 bases unmatched. This CDR3 is built from 15 residues. The germline CDR1 and CDR2 sequences are SGHDT and YYEEEE. CDR3 in DNA: TGTGCCAGCAGCTCATTCAGGGGGACGGTACATGAAGCTTTCTTT. As protein: CASSSFRGTVHEAFF.

The sample holds one count of this clone. The chain is built from TRBV29-1 and TRBJ2-1; D possibly corresponds to TRBD1 (6 bases). The V end lost 2 bases, the J end lost 7 bases, and 24 bases lay between the germline ends. The CDR3 is 17 residues long. CDR1 and CDR2 from the germline V gene are SQVTM and ANQGSEA. The CDR3 region has the DNA TGCAGCGTTGAAATGGGGCTCGGACAGAGCCAGGATAATGAGCAGTTCTTC. Protein: CSVEMGLGQSQDNEQFF.

The CDR3 protein is CASSFTGGAGTEAFF. In DNA, the CDR3 is TGTGCCAGCAGTTTTACAGGGGGCGCGGGCACTGAAGCTTTCTTT. V gene TRBV6-5 combines with J gene TRBJ1-1; 9 positions match TRBD1. This CDR3 is 15 amino acids long. CDR1 is MNHEY and CDR2 is SVGAGI in the germline V gene. J gave up 4 bases and V 4 bases, and 7 bases lay outside the gene matches.

V usage is TRBV15 and J usage is TRBJ2-5; 11 bases map to TRBD2. This CDR3 has 16 amino acids. The junction had 7 bases not matched to a gene; V was cut back by 3 bases and J by 4 bases. The germline CDR1 and CDR2 sequences are LNHNV and YYDKDF (reference sequence). CDR3 residues: CATSRVLAGVSETQYF. CDR3 DNA sequence: TGTGCCACCAGCAGGGTACTAGCGGGAGTTTCAGAGACCCAGTACTTC.

This chain connects TRBV23-1 to TRBJ1-4, with a weak D call TRBD1 (5 bases). TRBV23-1 is an open reading frame whose function is uncertain. The CDR3 is made up of 16 amino acids. Between the trimmed V and J ends, which lost 4 bases and 0 bases, there was a span of 12 bases. Here the CDR3 reads CASSRGVGTTNEKLFF. CDR3 in DNA: TGCGCCAGCAGTCGGGGGGTAGGGACAACTAATGAAAAACTGTTTTTT.

CDR3 loop: CASSLGGDSTDTQYF. CDR3 bases: TGTGCCAGCAGCTTAGGCGGAGATAGCACAGATACGCAGTATTTT. The chain couples TRBV7-8 to TRBJ2-3; D is unclear. In germline, CDR1 is SGHVS, CDR2 FQNEAQ. This CDR3 is 15 amino acids long. Trimming removed 1 base from V and 0 bases from J, with 8 bases in between.

The chain couples TRBV19 to TRBJ2-1, with D possibly being TRBD2 (6 bases). From germline, CDR1 is LNHDA and CDR2 SQIVND (reference sequence). The V end was cut by 6 bases, the J end by 2 bases, with 20 bases between. The CDR3 totals 17 residues. The CDR3, as DNA: TGTGCCAGTAGGGGGGGATGGGCTAGCGTTACCTACAATGAGCAGTTCTTC. Residues: CASRGGWASVTYNEQFF.

The chain carries TRBV3-1 (or the pseudogene TRBV3-2) and TRBJ1-1, with D possibly being TRBD1 (6 bases). Germline CDR1 is LGHDT and CDR2 is YNNKEL (reference sequence). This CDR3 region has 13 residues. Trimming removed 6 bases at V and 3 bases at J, with 11 bases between. CDR3 loop: CASSLGQYTEAFF. CDR3 nucleotide sequence: TGTGCCAGCAGTCTCGGACAGTACACTGAAGCTTTCTTT.

The chain carries TRBV3-1 (or the pseudogene TRBV3-2) and TRBJ2-3; 7 bases map to TRBD2. Losses at the gene ends were 1 base for V and 6 bases for J; bases not matched to a gene: 4. The CDR3 is 14 residues long. The V gene's germline CDR1 is LGHDT and CDR2 YNNKEL (reference sequence). The CDR3: CASSQGGSSDTQYF. The CDR3 coding sequence is TGTGCCAGCAGCCAAGGCGGGAGTTCCGATACGCAGTATTTT.

This chain joins TRBV5-5 and TRBJ2-7; D is perhaps TRBD1 (5 bases). Trimming took 3 bases from V and 4 from J, leaving 17 bases between them. There are 15 residues in the CDR3. Germline CDR1 reads SGHKS; CDR2 reads YYEKEE (reference sequence). The CDR3 nucleotides are TGTGCCAGCAGCTCCCAGGGCCGTCCTGGGTACGAGCAGTACTTC. Amino acid sequence: CASSSQGRPGYEQYF.

This clone was seen a single time. V and J are TRBV4-3 and TRBJ2-7; 11 bases map to TRBD2. This CDR3 region has 17 residues. With 1 base clipped from V and 3 bases from J, the junction kept 8 bases outside the gene matches. Germline V lookup: CDR1 LGHNA, CDR2 YSLEER. In DNA form, the CDR3 reads TGCGCCAGCAGCCAAGGACTAGCGGGACGGGGGCTCTACGAGCAGTACTTC. Protein sequence: CASSQGLAGRGLYEQYF.

The chain combines TRBV28 with TRBJ2-3; D possibly corresponds to TRBD2 (5 bases). Per the germline V gene, CDR1 is MDHEN and CDR2 is SYDVKM. The CDR3 loop spans 17 amino acids. V lost 4 bases and J lost 4, with 21 bases in between. CDR3 DNA: TGTGCCAGCAGTTCCTCGACTACCCCTAGTGATTCAGATACGCAGTATTTT. Translating gives CASSSSTTPSDSDTQYF.

The chain employs TRBV2 and TRBJ1-4, with D hard to call. Germline CDR1 and CDR2: SNHLY and FYNNEI. The CDR3 has 14 residues. V lost 7 bases and J 0 bases, leaving 9 bases between the germline ends. The CDR3 loop is CASKTYTTNEKLFF. The CDR3, as DNA: TGTGCCAGCAAAACGTACACAACTAATGAAAAACTGTTTTTT. Based on the CDR3 plus reference TRBV2 and TRBJ1-4, the full variable domain is EPEVTQTPSHQVTQMGQEVILRCVPISNHLYFYWYRQILGQKVEFLVSFYNNEISEKSEIFDDQFSVERPDGSNFTLKIRSTKLEDSAMYFCASKTYTTNEKLFFGSGTQLSVL.

V usage is TRBV5-1 and J usage is TRBJ1-2; 10 nucleotides match TRBD1. V shed 4 bases, J shed 6 bases, and the junction held 6 bases outside the gene matches. Germline CDR1 and CDR2: SGHRS and YFSETQ. There are 14 residues in the CDR3. The CDR3 reads CASSNGQGEDGYTF. The CDR3 nucleotides are TGCGCCAGCAGCAATGGACAGGGGGAAGATGGCTACACCTTC.

The chain links TRBV6-5 to TRBJ1-2; TRBD1 agrees at 9 bases. CDR3 size: 14 residues. The V gene's germline CDR1 is MNHEY and CDR2 SVGAGI. The trim removed 6 bases at V and 5 bases at J, leaving 7 bases unmatched. This CDR3 is CASRDTGGEYGYTF. In DNA, the CDR3 is TGTGCCAGCAGAGACACAGGGGGCGAGTATGGCTACACCTTC.

This clone is categorized as medium-sized. The chain uses TRBV4-2 and TRBJ1-2, with D possibly being TRBD1 (5 bases). Germline assignment: CDR1 LGHNA and CDR2 YNFKEQ. This CDR3 region has 14 residues. The V gene lost 1 base and the J gene lost 6 bases, with 12 bases spanning the gap. The CDR3 loop reads CASSQGGGTDGYTF. The CDR3 DNA follows: TGTGCCAGCAGCCAAGGGGGCGGGACTGATGGCTACACCTTC.

The rearrangement joins TRBV7-2 to TRBJ2-5; D ambiguous. V was cut by 3 bases and J by 10 bases, with 15 bases left in between. The germline gives CDR1 SGHTA, CDR2 FQGNSA. CDR3 size: 13 residues. The CDR3 region is CASSFGGDGDQYF. The CDR3, as DNA: TGTGCCAGCAGCTTCGGCGGCGATGGAGACCAGTACTTC.

This clone was seen more than once but under ten times. The rearrangement uses TRBV4-2 and TRBJ2-7; 8 bases align to TRBD2. The CDR3 runs to 17 residues. V trimming: 1 base; J trimming: 8 bases; junction bases outside the gene matches: 16. Germline assignment: CDR1 LGHNA and CDR2 YNFKEQ. The CDR3 spells CASSQALTSARSTQQYF. The CDR3 nucleotides read TGTGCCAGCAGCCAAGCCCTGACTAGCGCCAGATCTACGCAGCAGTACTTC.

The gene calls are TRBV5-8 and TRBJ2-4, with TRBD2 as a possible D gene (5 bases). Trimming cost V 1 base and J 0 bases, with 11 bases left between them. The germline CDR1 and CDR2 sequences are SGHTS and YDEGEE. The CDR3 is made up of 16 amino acids. CDR3 residues: CASSLLGNLAKNIQYF. The DNA for the CDR3 is TGTGCCAGCAGCTTGCTCGGGAATCTAGCCAAAAACATTCAGTACTTC.

V and J are TRBV3-1 (or the pseudogene TRBV3-2) and TRBJ2-7; possibly TRBD1 for D (5 bases). This CDR3 contains 17 residues. Germline CDR1 and CDR2: LGHDT and YNNKEL (reference sequence). V gave up 5 bases and J gave up 3 bases, with 23 bases separating them. CDR3 sequence reads: CASSAQPVPPTVYEQYF. CDR3 sequence (DNA): TGTGCCAGCAGCGCCCAACCAGTCCCGCCGACAGTCTACGAGCAGTACTTC.

The CDR3 protein is CASSPAGTKNTEAFF. The CDR3 region has the DNA TGTGCCAGCTCACCCGCCGGGACAAAGAACACTGAAGCTTTCTTT. This chain uses TRBV18 with TRBJ1-1, with a weak D call TRBD1 (6 bases). V was shortened by 3 bases and J by 1 base, with 12 bases between the two germline ends. The CDR3 sequence is 15 residues long. CDR1 is KGHSH and CDR2 is LQKENI in the germline V gene.

The chain carries TRBV27 and TRBJ1-5, with 8 bases lining up with TRBD1. The CDR3 sequence is 13 residues long. Germline values: CDR1 MNHEY, CDR2 SMNVEV (reference sequence). V shed 8 bases and J 4 bases; nucleotides not matched to a gene: 4. The CDR3 region is CASRTGRNQPQHF. The DNA for the CDR3 is TGTGCCAGCCGGACAGGGAGGAATCAGCCCCAGCATTTT.

In DNA, the CDR3 is TGTGCCAGCAGCCCCGGACAGGGCGAGAACACTGAAGCTTTCTTT. Residues: CASSPGQGENTEAFF. The J gene is TRBJ1-1, the V gene TRBV11-3; 8 bases agree with TRBD1. Trimming at V came to 5 bases and at J to 1 base, leaving 6 bases not matched to a gene. The CDR3 totals 15 residues. The germline gives CDR1 SGHNT, CDR2 YENEEA.